Given below is one TCR beta chain in context. This entry comes from a study of blood T cell repertoires in COVID-19. Study at large: Samples representing acute and convalescent COVID-19 were sourced from the United States, Italy and Spain. T cells, B-cell-depleted T cells, or PBMCs provided the cDNA or gDNA that served as material.

Germline V gene lookup returns CDR1 SGHTA and CDR2 FQGNSA. The CDR3 has 14 amino acids. V gave up 7 bases and J gave up 0 bases; unmatched junction bases: 4. Original processing notes: The assay estimated nucleated cells by amplifying reference gene primers. The repertoire was sequenced with immunoSEQ multiplex PCR; TCRdb's copy has only in-frame clones and lacks some. V and J calls and clone size are those listed in that table; D and trimming were worked out from the DNA. This sample has about 250,000 clones, with around 82% found just once. This TCR was sampled from a man between 35 and 55 years old with active or convalescent COVID-19. The sequencing sample was made of peripheral blood. The rearrangement joins TRBV7-2 to TRBJ1-1; TRBD1 aligns across 8 bases. For the CDR3, the DNA is TGTGCCAGCAACGGACAGGGATTGAACACTGAAGCTTTCTTT. Amino acids: CASNGQGLNTEAFF.